This is a list of T cell receptor beta chains from one sample in a study of blood T cell repertoires in COVID-19. TCRdb's table, derived via immunoSEQ multiplex PCR, lists solely in-frame clones and lacks some. The data contain 140,000 or so clones, 80% to 90% of them singletons. The sequencing sample was made of peripheral blood. The source is a man aged 55 to 70 with active or convalescent COVID-19. CDR3s include the opening cysteine and the closing phenylalanine or tryptophan. Some rows mark clone size as missing; the rest say once, few, many or name a class of expanded clone.

j_call,clone_size,v_call,cdr3_aa
TRBJ1-4,-,TRBV18,CASSRGSYEKLFF
TRBJ1-2,-,TRBV7-2,CASKLGISNYGYTF
TRBJ2-1,-,TRBV7-6,CASSLGGTSGYNEQFF
TRBJ1-4,-,TRBV27,CASSLQGVRSEKLFF
TRBJ1-3,-,TRBV18,CASSPAGHTIYF
TRBJ1-2,few,TRBV2,CASSPRQIFNYGYTF
TRBJ1-4,-,TRBV7-2,CASSRDTRTNEKLFF
TRBJ1-5,-,TRBV15,CATGTGYSNQPQHF
TRBJ2-6,-,TRBV12-3/TRBV12-4,CASTVRDRNVLTF
TRBJ2-1,-,TRBV6-2/TRBV6-3,CASSSSGGAHNEQFF
TRBJ2-1,-,TRBV9,CASSVLGSSYNEQFF
TRBJ2-1,few,TRBV9,CASSSRVSGTYNEQFF
TRBJ1-1,-,TRBV6-5,CASSYESLYANTEAFF
TRBJ2-1,once,TRBV12-5,CASGPDESGRPYNEQFF
TRBJ2-1,-,TRBV27,CASSSLAGVYNEQFF
TRBJ1-1,once,TRBV5-4,CASSLVLGGLNTEAFF
TRBJ1-6,-,TRBV3-1/TRBV3-2,CASSQVQGVSPLHF
TRBJ2-5,-,TRBV24-1,CATSEPSTGGAEETQYF
TRBJ1-2,once,TRBV29-1,CSVEAGGLLSGGYTF
TRBJ1-2,-,TRBV7-2,CASSLEVRGAPMTDGYTF
TRBJ1-3,-,TRBV19,CATRGGNTIYF
TRBJ1-2,-,TRBV10-3,CAISEQGYGYTF
TRBJ1-1,-,TRBV13,CASSSLLNTEAFF